One and the same sample provided the 28 T cell receptor beta chains below, sequenced in a study of beta chain features in type 1 diabetes. The authors reverse transcribed all of the isolated RNA, so sequencing captured expressed TCRB transcripts. Libraries were prepared by immunoSEQ multiplex PCR; TCRdb keeps only in-frame clonotypes and omits some of them. The sample comprises 140,000 to 150,000 clones, less than 11% of which are singletons, and roughly 1.3% rests with the top ten. The sample consisted of naive CD4+ T cells from blood. These receptors were obtained from a man aged 18 to 30 in good health.

The chain has TRBV9 and TRBJ1-1; 8 nucleotides align to TRBD1. V lost 4 bases and J lost 2; bases outside the gene matches: 4. The CDR3 has 14 residues. The germline gives CDR1 SGDLS, CDR2 YYNGEE. CDR3 DNA: TGTGCCAGCAGCACTCCAGGGGGCAACACTGAAGCTTTCTTT. Translating gives CASSTPGGNTEAFF.

This clone was counted ten times or more. The chain is built from TRBV29-1 and TRBJ2-1, with D perhaps matching TRBD2 (6 bases). The CDR3 totals 12 residues. The V end lost 7 bases, the J end lost 4 bases, and 11 bases lay between the germline ends. Germline V CDR1 and CDR2: SQVTM, ANQGSEA. In DNA, the CDR3 is TGCAGCGCCGGGAGCATTTACAATGAGCAGTTCTTC. Its protein product is CSAGSIYNEQFF.

The chain uses TRBV13 and TRBJ1-2, with 9 bases identical to TRBD1. This CDR3 region has 14 residues. CDR1 PRHDT and CDR2 FYEKMQ come from the germline V gene (reference sequence). Germline trimming cut 5 bases from V and 8 bases from J; bases unmatched to any gene: 9. CDR3 amino acids: CASSLTGTGSGYTF. CDR3 in DNA: TGTGCCAGCAGCCTAACCGGGACAGGGAGCGGCTACACCTTC.

The chain is built from TRBV15 and TRBJ1-1, with D maybe TRBD1 (6 bases). The germline V gene has CDR1 LNHNV and CDR2 YYDKDF (reference sequence). The CDR3 sequence is 12 residues long. V lost 1 base, J lost 8 bases, and 8 bases lay in between. CDR3 DNA sequence: TGTGCCACCAGCAGAGCACAGGGAGAAGCTTTCTTT. This translates into CATSRAQGEAFF.

The sample holds many counts of this clone. V is TRBV23-1 and J is TRBJ2-1; the D is unclear. TRBV23-1 is classed as an ORF, of uncertain function. V lost 1 base to trimming and J lost 3 bases, with 10 bases between them. This CDR3 has 15 residues. CDR3 in DNA: TGCGCCAGCAGTCAATTCGGCGGCAGCTACAATGAGCAGTTCTTC. Protein product: CASSQFGGSYNEQFF.

This clone was picked up a small number of times. The chain uses TRBV5-4 and TRBJ1-5; D perhaps matches TRBD1 (5 bases). This CDR3 region has 15 residues. CDR1 and CDR2 from the germline V gene are SGHNT and YYREEE (reference sequence). The V gene lost 0 bases and the J gene lost 5 bases, with 12 bases spanning the gap. CDR3 amino acids: CASSLGAGRDQPQHF. The CDR3 DNA is TGTGCCAGCAGCTTGGGTGCAGGGAGGGATCAGCCCCAGCATTTT. The full variable domain, its missing parts supplied by reference TRBV5-4 and TRBJ1-5, is ETGVTQSPTHLIKTRGQQVTLRCSSQSGHNTVSWYQQALGQGPQFIFQYYREEENGRGNFPPRFSGLQFPNYSSELNVNALELDDSALYLCASSLGAGRDQPQHFGDGTRLSIL.

This clone showed up just once. This rearrangement joins TRBV18 to TRBJ1-4; D is ambiguous. Between the trimmed V and J ends, which lost 2 bases and 3 bases, there was a span of 16 bases. This CDR3 is built from 17 residues. Germline V CDR1 and CDR2: KGHSH, LQKENI. CDR3 DNA: TGTGCCAGCTCACCATTCCAGGTGGGGAGTTCTAATGAAAAACTGTTTTTT. It translates to CASSPFQVGSSNEKLFF. The complete variable domain, with remaining parts taken from reference TRBV18 and TRBJ1-4, reads NAGVMQNPRHLVRRRGQEARLRCSPMKGHSHVYWYRQLPEEGLKFMVYLQKENIIDESGMPKERFSAEFPKEGPSILRIQQVVRGDSAAYFCASSPFQVGSSNEKLFFGSGTQLSVL.

V and J are TRBV9 and TRBJ2-4; the D gene is possibly TRBD1 (5 bases). With 0 bases removed from V and 8 bases from J, the gap between germline ends came to 12 bases. The CDR3 runs 14 residues. Germline assignment: CDR1 SGDLS and CDR2 YYNGEE. The CDR3 region is CASSVGQPGDIQYF. The CDR3 region has the DNA TGTGCCAGCAGCGTAGGACAGCCTGGGGACATTCAGTACTTC.

The chain carries TRBV7-3 and TRBJ2-3; 9 bases fit TRBD1. The CDR3 runs to 20 residues. The junction had 22 bases not matched to a gene; V was cut back by 6 bases and J by 3 bases. Germline V lookup: CDR1 SGHTA, CDR2 FQGTGA. The CDR3 is CASSLLRGQGVKGGTDTQYF. CDR3 in DNA: TGTGCCAGCAGTCTTCTTAGGGGACAGGGAGTAAAGGGAGGGACAGATACGCAGTATTTT.

V and J are TRBV29-1 and TRBJ2-5, with 9 bases matching TRBD2. The J segment lost 4 bases and the V segment lost 4 bases, leaving 7 bases of the junction unmatched. Germline-derived CDR1 and CDR2 are SQVTM and ANQGSEA. The CDR3 extends over 14 amino acids. This CDR3 reads CSVVAGGQGETQYF. The CDR3 nucleotides are TGCAGCGTTGTTGCGGGGGGGCAAGGAGAGACCCAGTACTTC.

The V and J genes are TRBV6-5 and TRBJ2-2; the match to TRBD1 covers 7 bases. The V segment lost 6 bases and the J segment 6 bases; nucleotides outside the gene matches: 7. The CDR3 length is 14 residues. The germline V gene encodes CDR1 MNHEY and CDR2 SVGAGI. CDR3 loop: CASRNRGSSGELFF. The CDR3 coding sequence is TGTGCCAGCAGGAACAGGGGTTCATCCGGGGAGCTGTTTTTT.

In this sample, this clone turned up a few times. The chain joins TRBV7-3 to TRBJ2-7; D perhaps matches TRBD2 (5 bases). Germline lookup yields CDR1 SGHTA and CDR2 FQGTGA. This CDR3 has 15 amino acids. V lost 0 bases, J lost 0 bases, and 9 bases lay in between. The DNA for the CDR3 is TGTGCCAGCAGCTTAACGGCGGACTTCTCCTACGAGCAGTACTTC. This sequence encodes CASSLTADFSYEQYF.

With regard to this clone: Possible read error: a much larger clone is one base away. The chain has TRBV16 and TRBJ1-5, with TRBD1 matching 9 bases. Germline-derived CDR1 and CDR2 are KGHSY and FQNENV. The CDR3 is 15 amino acids. CDR3 residues: CASSQEGQGNQLQHF. In DNA, the CDR3 is TGTGCCAGCAGCCAAGAGGGACAGGGCAATCAGCTCCAGCATTTT. The full variable domain, with the rest looked up from reference TRBV16 and TRBJ1-5, is GEEVAQTPKHLVRGEGQKAKLYCAPIKGHSYVFWYQQVLKNEFKFLISFQNENVFDETGMPKERFSAKCLPNSPCSLEIQATKLEDSAVYFCASSQEGQGNQLQHFGDGTRLSIL.

The chain employs TRBV4-2 and TRBJ1-1, with TRBD1 matching 9 bases. CDR3 length: 19 residues. Germline lookup yields CDR1 LGHNA and CDR2 YNFKEQ. The ends lost 5 bases at V and 0 bases at J; junction bases unmatched: 16. The CDR3 DNA sequence: TGTGCCAGCAGCTCTACCGGGACAGGGTTTTTCTCGTTGAACACTGAAGCTTTCTTT. This codes for CASSSTGTGFFSLNTEAFF.

With regard to this clone: The same CDR3 also results from other DNA sequences found in this sample. The gene calls are TRBV5-1 and TRBJ1-4; maybe TRBD1 (5 bases). The ends were cut back, 0 bases at V and 5 bases at J, with 8 bases in the middle. This CDR3 spans 14 amino acids. The germline V gene has CDR1 SGHRS and CDR2 YFSETQ. The CDR3 protein is CASSLVSGNEKLFF. Written as DNA, the CDR3 is TGCGCCAGCAGCTTGGTTTCAGGGAATGAAAAACTGTTTTTT.

In its sample, this clone was seen a few times. The chain recombines TRBV7-8 with TRBJ2-7; 7 bases are a match to TRBD2. The CDR3 spans 15 residues. Germline loops: CDR1 SGHVS, CDR2 FQNEAQ. The ends lost 5 bases at V and 1 base at J; junction bases unmatched: 8. As DNA, the CDR3 is TGTGCCAGCAGCCTAACGGGACTATCTTCCTACGAGCAGTACTTC. Encoded protein: CASSLTGLSSYEQYF.

Only a few counts were recorded for this clone. The V gene is TRBV9, the J gene TRBJ2-3, with D possibly TRBD2 on 5 matching bases. Germline values: CDR1 SGDLS, CDR2 YYNGEE. This CDR3 region has 16 residues. The germline V and J ends were trimmed by 3 bases and 5 bases, with 19 bases remaining between them. The CDR3, as DNA: TGTGCCAGCAGCGCCTTTAACCTAGGCGGAGGAGATACGCAGTATTTT. It codes for CASSAFNLGGGDTQYF.

The J gene is TRBJ2-5, the V gene TRBV9; 8 bases are a match to TRBD2. This CDR3 region has 15 residues. Germline V CDR1 and CDR2: SGDLS, YYNGEE. Trimming at V came to 4 bases and at J to 3 bases, leaving 8 bases not matched to a gene. This CDR3 reads CASSSTSGDEETQYF. The CDR3 DNA reads as TGTGCCAGCAGCTCAACTAGCGGAGACGAAGAGACCCAGTACTTC.

The sample holds many counts of this clone. The chain recombines TRBV29-1 with TRBJ2-7; tentative D call: TRBD1 (6 bases). The CDR3 loop spans 11 amino acids. Germline V CDR1 and CDR2: SQVTM, ANQGSEA. V gave up 6 bases and J gave up 7 bases, with 13 bases separating them. The CDR3 protein is CSVQGPGEQYF. Written as DNA, the CDR3 is TGCAGCGTCCAGGGGCCAGGGGAGCAGTACTTC.

The rearrangement links TRBV7-9 to TRBJ1-5, with 7 positions matching TRBD1. This CDR3 region has 13 residues. The junction had 7 bases not matched to a gene; V was cut back by 5 bases and J by 9 bases. Germline CDR1 and CDR2: SEHNR and FQNEAQ (reference sequence). The CDR3: CASSEGQRGPQHF. The CDR3 DNA is TGTGCCAGCAGCGAGGGACAGAGAGGGCCCCAGCATTTT.

This clone was observed a few times. V and J are TRBV6-6 and TRBJ2-7; D is perhaps TRBD1 (8 bases). Per the germline V gene, CDR1 is MNHNY and CDR2 is SVGAGI (reference sequence). Trimming took off 5 bases at V and 0 bases at J, with 17 bases between the two ends. The CDR3 is 16 residues long. CDR3 protein: CASSHGQGGGSYEQYF. Here the CDR3 DNA reads TGTGCCAGCAGTCATGGACAGGGAGGGGGCTCCTACGAGCAGTACTTC.

This clone was recorded a few times. The rearrangement uses TRBV18 and TRBJ2-7, with 7 positions matching TRBD2. Trimming at V came to 2 bases and at J to 2 bases, leaving 12 bases not matched to a gene. The CDR3 consists of 17 residues. Germline-derived CDR1 and CDR2 are KGHSH and LQKENI. The CDR3 spells CASSPRLSGTSPYEQYF. The CDR3 DNA sequence: TGTGCCAGCTCACCAAGGCTAAGCGGGACCTCGCCCTACGAGCAGTACTTC.

This clone has only a few counts. J is TRBJ1-2 and V is TRBV15, with 9 positions matching TRBD1. After removal of 1 base from V and 6 bases from J, the junction contained 12 bases not matched to a gene. CDR3 length: 17 residues. Per the germline V gene, CDR1 is LNHNV and CDR2 is YYDKDF (reference sequence). The DNA of the CDR3 is TGTGCCACCAGCAGAGGTTCGGGATCGACAGGGGGAGATGGCTACACCTTC. It codes for CATSRGSGSTGGDGYTF.

As to this clone: Its ends do not fully match the called genes, so a read error is possible. The V and J genes are TRBV7-6 and TRBJ2-1; tentatively, D is TRBD1 (5 bases). This CDR3 spans 17 amino acids. Germline CDR1 SGHVS, CDR2 FNYEAQ. CDR3 DNA sequence: TGCGCCAGCAGCTTATTAGGTGGGGCTGTATCCTACAATGAGCAGTTCTTC. Amino acid sequence: CASSLLGGAVSYNEQFF.

This clone has a handful of counts. The chain uses TRBV9 and TRBJ2-3; D ambiguous. The CDR3 totals 13 residues. Trimming pared 3 bases from V and 1 base from J, leaving 6 bases between. Germline V CDR1 and CDR2: SGDLS, YYNGEE. CDR3: CASSDSGTDTQYF. The CDR3 bases are TGTGCCAGCAGCGATAGTGGCACAGATACGCAGTATTTT.

This clone has a handful of counts. This rearrangement joins TRBV6-6 to TRBJ1-5; D unresolved. CDR1 is MNHNY, CDR2 SVGAGI, per germline (reference sequence). V gave up 6 bases and J gave up 7 bases, with 16 bases separating them. The CDR3 spans 14 residues. CDR3: CASRNVAGTQPQHF. The CDR3, as DNA: TGTGCCAGCAGGAACGTGGCAGGCACACAGCCCCAGCATTTT.

This clone showed up just a few times. The V call is TRBV2, the J call TRBJ2-1; D remains ambiguous. CDR1 and CDR2 from the germline V gene are SNHLY and FYNNEI. The CDR3 sequence is 11 residues long. V was clipped by 10 bases and J by 5 bases, with 9 bases between them. CDR3 DNA sequence: TGTGCCACGACAACCAACAATGAGCAGTTCTTC. Protein sequence: CATTTNNEQFF.

The chain has TRBV30 and TRBJ1-3, with 8 bases aligning to TRBD1. The germline V gene encodes CDR1 GTSNPN and CDR2 SVGIG (reference sequence). Unmatched junction bases numbered 6, after V lost 8 bases and J lost 0 bases. There are 14 residues in the CDR3. The CDR3 DNA sequence: TGTGCCGGCCAAACAGGGGGCTCTGGAAACACCATATATTTT. It translates to CAGQTGGSGNTIYF.